This paragraph covers one TCR beta chain sequence. The V and J ends lost 1 base and 2 bases, in that order; junction bases with no gene match: 6. CDR1 and CDR2 (germline): SGDLS, YYNGEE. The CDR3 runs 16 residues. This entry comes from a study of radiotherapy plus CTLA-4 blockade in lung cancer. Method: immunoSEQ multiplex PCR; TCRdb's copy keeps in-frame clones and lacks some. This table has roughly 25,000 clones, about three quarters appearing once. The sequence was obtained from a human donor with non-small cell lung cancer who had stable disease on radiotherapy plus ipilimumab. The sample was peripheral blood, taken from a patient treated with radiotherapy plus ipilimumab. V and J are TRBV9 and TRBJ1-5; the match to TRBD1 covers 7 bases. As DNA, the CDR3 is TGTGCCAGCAGCGTAAGATCAGGACAGGGCAATCAGCCCCAGCATTTT. This translates into CASSVRSGQGNQPQHF.